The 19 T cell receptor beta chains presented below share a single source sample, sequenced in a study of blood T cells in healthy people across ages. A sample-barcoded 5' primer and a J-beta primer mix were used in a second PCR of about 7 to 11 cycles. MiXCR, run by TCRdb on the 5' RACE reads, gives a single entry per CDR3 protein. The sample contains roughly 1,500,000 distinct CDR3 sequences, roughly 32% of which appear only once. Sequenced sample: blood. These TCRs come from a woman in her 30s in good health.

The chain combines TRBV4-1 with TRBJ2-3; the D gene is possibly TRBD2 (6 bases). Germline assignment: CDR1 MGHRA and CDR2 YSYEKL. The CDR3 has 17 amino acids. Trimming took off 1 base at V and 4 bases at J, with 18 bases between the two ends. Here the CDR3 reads CASSQGGEQRSADTQYF. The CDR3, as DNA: TGCGCCAGCAGCCAAGGCGGGGAGCAGCGGTCGGCAGATACGCAGTATTTT.

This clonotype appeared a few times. The CDR3 is CSARDPRTGGNQPQHF. CDR3 in DNA: TGCAGTGCTAGAGATCCTCGGACAGGGGGAAATCAGCCCCAGCATTTT. This chain joins TRBV20-1 and TRBJ1-5, with 10 bases that match TRBD1. This CDR3 comprises 16 residues. Germline CDR1 and CDR2: DFQATT and SNEGSKA (reference sequence). V trimming: 0 bases; J trimming: 4 bases; junction bases outside the gene matches: 6.

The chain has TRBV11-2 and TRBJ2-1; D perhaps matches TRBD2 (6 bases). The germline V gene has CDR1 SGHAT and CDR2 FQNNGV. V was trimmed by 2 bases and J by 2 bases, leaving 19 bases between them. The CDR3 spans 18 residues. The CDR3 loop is CASSLTPVGAGPYNEQFF. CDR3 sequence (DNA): TGTGCCAGCAGCTTAACCCCGGTAGGGGCGGGGCCCTACAATGAGCAGTTCTTC.

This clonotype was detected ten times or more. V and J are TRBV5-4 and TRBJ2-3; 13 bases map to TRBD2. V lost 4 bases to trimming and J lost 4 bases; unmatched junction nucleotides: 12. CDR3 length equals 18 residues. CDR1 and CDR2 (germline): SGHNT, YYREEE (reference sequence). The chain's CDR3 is CASSVGTSGGAVPDTQYF. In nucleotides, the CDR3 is TGTGCCAGCAGCGTAGGCACTAGCGGGGGGGCCGTCCCAGATACGCAGTATTTT. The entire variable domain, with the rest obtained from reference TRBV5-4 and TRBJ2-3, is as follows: ETGVTQSPTHLIKTRGQQVTLRCSSQSGHNTVSWYQQALGQGPQFIFQYYREEENGRGNFPPRFSGLQFPNYSSELNVNALELDDSALYLCASSVGTSGGAVPDTQYFGPGTRLTVL.

The CDR3 reads CASTGTTGVSYNEQFF. The DNA of the CDR3 is TGCGCCAGCACGGGTACGACAGGTGTCTCCTACAATGAGCAGTTCTTC. The chain employs TRBV5-1 and TRBJ2-1; maybe TRBD1 (6 bases). The CDR3 is 16 amino acids. Germline V gene lookup returns CDR1 SGHRS and CDR2 YFSETQ. The V and J ends lost 6 bases and 0 bases respectively, with 16 bases between them.

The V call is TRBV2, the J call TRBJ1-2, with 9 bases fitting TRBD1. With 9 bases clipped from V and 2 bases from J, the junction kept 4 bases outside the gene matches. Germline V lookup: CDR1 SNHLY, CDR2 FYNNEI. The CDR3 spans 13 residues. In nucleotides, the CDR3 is TGTGCCAGTGACGGACAGGGGAACTATGGCTACACCTTC. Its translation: CASDGQGNYGYTF. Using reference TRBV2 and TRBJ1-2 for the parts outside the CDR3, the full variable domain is EPEVTQTPSHQVTQMGQEVILRCVPISNHLYFYWYRQILGQKVEFLVSFYNNEISEKSEIFDDQFSVERPDGSNFTLKIRSTKLEDSAMYFCASDGQGNYGYTFGSGTRLTVV.

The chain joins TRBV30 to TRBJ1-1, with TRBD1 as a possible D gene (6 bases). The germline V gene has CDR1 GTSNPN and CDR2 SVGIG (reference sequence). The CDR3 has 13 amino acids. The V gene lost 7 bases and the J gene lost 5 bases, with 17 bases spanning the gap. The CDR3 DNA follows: TGTGCCTATCATGGACAGAAGAGGACTGAAGCTTTCTTT. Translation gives CAYHGQKRTEAFF.

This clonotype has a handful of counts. The CDR3 nucleotides are TGCGCCAGCAGGACTAGCGGGGCCGCAGGGGAGCTGTTTTTT. As protein: CASRTSGAAGELFF. V is TRBV5-1 and J is TRBJ2-2; 11 bases agree with TRBD2. The ends lost 5 bases at V and 8 bases at J; junction bases unmatched: 5. The germline CDR1 and CDR2 sequences are SGHRS and YFSETQ. This CDR3 comprises 14 residues.

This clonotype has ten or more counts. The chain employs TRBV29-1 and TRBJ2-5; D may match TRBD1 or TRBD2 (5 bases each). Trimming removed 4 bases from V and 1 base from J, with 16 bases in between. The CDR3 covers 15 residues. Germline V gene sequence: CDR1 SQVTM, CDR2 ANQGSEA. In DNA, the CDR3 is TGCAGCGTTGCTCCGGGACGGTCCCCCCAAGAGACCCAGTACTTC. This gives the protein CSVAPGRSPQETQYF.

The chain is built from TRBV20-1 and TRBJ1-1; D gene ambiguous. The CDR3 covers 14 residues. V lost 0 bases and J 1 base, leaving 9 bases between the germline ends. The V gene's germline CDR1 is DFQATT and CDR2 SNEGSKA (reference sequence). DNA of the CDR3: TGCAGTGCTAGAGATCACCGGTCGAACACTGAAGCTTTCTTT. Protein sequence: CSARDHRSNTEAFF.

CDR3 DNA: TGTGCCAGCAGCGTCGCCGGGACCCTCGGGGGCTACACCTTC. Translation: CASSVAGTLGGYTF. This sequence joins TRBV2 and TRBJ1-2, with D perhaps matching TRBD1 (5 bases). The CDR3 contains 14 residues. Trimming took 6 bases from V and 8 from J, leaving 19 bases between them. Germline V lookup: CDR1 SNHLY, CDR2 FYNNEI.

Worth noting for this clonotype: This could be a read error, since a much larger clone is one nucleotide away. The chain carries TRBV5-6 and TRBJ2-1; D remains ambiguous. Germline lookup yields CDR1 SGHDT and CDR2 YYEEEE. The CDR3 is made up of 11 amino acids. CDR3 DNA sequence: TGTGCCACCAGCTTGTACGATGAGCAGTTCTTC. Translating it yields CATSLYDEQFF.

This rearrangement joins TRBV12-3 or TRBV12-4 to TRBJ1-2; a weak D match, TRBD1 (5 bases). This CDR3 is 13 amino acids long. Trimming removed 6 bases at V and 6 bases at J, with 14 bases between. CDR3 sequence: CASRQFGGNGYTF. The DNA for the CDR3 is TGTGCCAGCAGGCAATTCGGGGGTAATGGCTACACCTTC.

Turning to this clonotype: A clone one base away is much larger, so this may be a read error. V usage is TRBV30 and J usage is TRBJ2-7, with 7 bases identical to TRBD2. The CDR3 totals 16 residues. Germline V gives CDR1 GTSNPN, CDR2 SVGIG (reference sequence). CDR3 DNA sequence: TGTGTCTGGGCCGTCTCTAGACTAGCTCTCTCCTACGAGCAGTACTTC. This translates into CVWAVSRLALSYEQYF.

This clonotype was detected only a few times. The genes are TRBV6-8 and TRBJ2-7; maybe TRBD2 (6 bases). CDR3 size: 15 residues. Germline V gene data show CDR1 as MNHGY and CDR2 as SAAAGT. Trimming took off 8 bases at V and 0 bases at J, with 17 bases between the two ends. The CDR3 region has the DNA TGTGCCAGCTTCGCCCTAGCGCCAAACTCCTACGAGCAGTACTTC. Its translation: CASFALAPNSYEQYF.

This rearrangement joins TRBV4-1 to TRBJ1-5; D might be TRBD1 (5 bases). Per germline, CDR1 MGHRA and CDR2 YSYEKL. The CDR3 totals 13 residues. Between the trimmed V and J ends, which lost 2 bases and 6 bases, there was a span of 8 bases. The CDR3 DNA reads TGCGCCAGCAGCCAAAAGGGGTTTCAGCCCCAGCATTTT. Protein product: CASSQKGFQPQHF.

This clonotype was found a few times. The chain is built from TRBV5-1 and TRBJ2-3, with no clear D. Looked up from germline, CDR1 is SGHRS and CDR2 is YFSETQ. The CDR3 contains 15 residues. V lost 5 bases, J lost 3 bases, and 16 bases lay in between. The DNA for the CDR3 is TGCGCCAGCAGTTCTTTAGGGATCGGGACAGATACGCAGTATTTT. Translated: CASSSLGIGTDTQYF.

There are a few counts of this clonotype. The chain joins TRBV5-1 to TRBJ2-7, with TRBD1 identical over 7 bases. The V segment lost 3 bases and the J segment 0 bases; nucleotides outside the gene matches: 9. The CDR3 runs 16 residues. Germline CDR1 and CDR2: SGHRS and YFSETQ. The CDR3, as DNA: TGCGCCAGCAGCTCGTCCGGGACAGCCCTCTCCTACGAGCAGTACTTC. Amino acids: CASSSSGTALSYEQYF.

CDR3 sequence: CASSLTWGENYGYTF. In nucleotides, the CDR3 is TGTGCCAGCAGCTTAACTTGGGGCGAAAACTATGGCTACACCTTC. The J gene is TRBJ1-2, the V gene TRBV7-9; a weak D match, TRBD1 (5 bases). The CDR3 loop spans 15 amino acids. V dropped 2 bases and J dropped 2 bases, with 12 bases sitting between them. CDR1 SEHNR and CDR2 FQNEAQ come from the germline V gene (reference sequence).